This TCR beta chain was profiled in a study of cytomegalovirus exposure and HLA in healthy donors (dated by TCRdb to about 2017). For the wider study: An earlier analysis of roughly 500 of the donors reported 276 Gb of sequence data and 117 million unique TCR beta sequences obtained from 150 million to 200 million T cells. About 300 gigabases of sequencing data and tens of millions of unique TCR sequences were included in an early release covering about 600 HLA-typed donors. Among the roughly 390 genotyped donors, 75% to 90% belonged to the genetic ancestry cluster associated with self-reported Caucasian donors. The study aimed to test whether cataloging public T cell receptors could reveal signatures of past pathogen exposure. Using immunosequencing, the study profiled T cell repertoires from about 610 subjects and related those repertoires to cytomegalovirus serostatus. A separate validation cohort of approximately 130 different subjects was used in addition to the 666-subject first cohort. To predict cytomegalovirus infection status, the study brought together high-throughput TCR immunosequencing, statistical association of individual TCRs with disease status, and machine learning. To study patterns of TCR occurrence, a later analysis re-analyzed previously published TCR beta repertoires from 550 to 800 donors and added high-resolution HLA genotyping. Rather than drawing on any new phenotypic data, the later analysis identified candidate immune exposures from TCR beta sequences and the way those sequences occurred across donors. In an earlier analysis of 550 to 700 of the donors, high-throughput TCR beta sequencing was used to judge whether each TCR beta V gene segment behaved as functional or pseudogenic. Donor age, sex, ethnicity and CMV serostatus were collected together with the repertoire data. A later genetic analysis used genome-wide SNP genotypes for about 60% of the roughly 700 donors, treating that subset as a discovery cohort. All discovery cohort repertoires had been generated on a single sequencing platform. HLA typing covered class I and class II loci at four-digit resolution. The number of donors typed differed by locus, with 629-630 for A, B, C, DRB1 and DQB1, roughly 520 for DQA1, approximately 570 for DPA1, and approximately 470 for DPB1. About 5 DR-DQ haplotypes were handled as single units for association and clustering, since linkage in the cohort was strong. Across some 400 genotyped donors of the cohort, an average of approximately 240,000 unique TCR beta nucleotide sequences per donor were sequenced, and approximately 17% of those sequences were non-productive.

CDR1 and CDR2, looked up from the germline V gene, are SGHRS and YFSETQ. Inclusive of the bounding cysteine and phenylalanine, the CDR3 is 15 residues long. Only CDR3 DNA remains: 45 bases, in frame from the first base. V is shortened by 2 bases, J by 4 bases, and the region joining them spans 15 bases. The cohort comprised some 730 healthy bone marrow donors. Cohort members were all nominally healthy when sampled, although unrecorded immune exposures were likely present. The donor was CMV seronegative and belonged to the group of 320 or so seronegative cohort members. A peripheral blood sample was provided by each donor, and peripheral blood mononuclear cells were used for TCR beta sequencing. The Qiagen DNeasy Blood Extraction Kit was used to extract genomic DNA from the blood cell samples. The library was produced with the immunoSEQ multiplex PCR assay. A mixture of 60 forward primers for TCR Vbeta segments and 13 reverse primers for TCR Jbeta segments was used in the multiplex PCR. The CDR3 region of rearranged TCR beta genes was amplified from genomic DNA by a multiplex PCR assay. The amplified TCR beta libraries were sequenced on the Illumina HiSeq System as 87-base-pair reads. Per the authors' processing: In a later analysis, tens of millions of unique TCR beta chains were counted across the roughly 610 repertoires, and approximately 11 million of these chains were shared by at least two donors. Raw reads were error-corrected and collapsed into unique sequences with a nearest-neighbor algorithm that merged closely related sequences to remove PCR and sequencing errors. Alignment of CDR3 sequences to IMGT reference sequences was used to assign V, D and J gene segments. For a sequence to be retained, a match of at least six nucleotides to both a V gene segment and a J gene segment was required. Rearrangements were classified as productive when the CDR3 lacked stop codons and remained in frame with V and J, and all other rearrangements were classified as non-productive. CDR3 was defined by IMGT convention, running from the second conserved V-encoded cysteine to the conserved J-encoded phenylalanine. The earlier analysis of about 610 of the donors excluded any sequence lacking an unambiguous match to a single V gene segment. An earlier analysis of 587 of the donors classified V segments as functional when productive rearrangements were above 56.7% and as segregating when the standard deviation between donors was above 5%. A statistical classification framework was developed to diagnose cytomegalovirus status using the catalog of TCR beta chain sequences. V and J gene assignment, in a later analysis, came from comparing TCR nucleotide sequences with IMGT/GENE-DB human TR gene sequences. A later analysis assigned CDR3 sequences and most-parsimonious VDJ recombination scenarios with the TCRdist pipeline. In a later analysis, each TCR beta chain was defined by its CDR3 amino acid sequence together with its V-gene family, and reads lacking a unique V-gene family were excluded. As a way to deal with suspected cross-contamination and a sequencing artifact, a later analysis dropped over 550 nucleotide sequences that were highly shared and had low generation probability. In a later analysis, a clonal expansion index for each public chain was calculated from normalized within-repertoire ranks of inferred template counts. Generation probabilities in a later analysis came from a VDJ recombination model fitted to out-of-frame rearrangements, and those results were checked against IGoR. In a later analysis, TCR-TCR, TCR-HLA and TCR-CMV co-occurrence was scored with hypergeometric tests, and a repertoire-size bias correction was applied to TCR pairs. In a later analysis, false discovery rates were estimated by permuting HLA or CMV assignments 20 times. In a later analysis, co-occurring TCRs were grouped with DBSCAN, and TCRdist sequence similarity was added when clustering was performed within HLA-allele-positive subsets. Repertoires with fewer than 30,000 or more than 120,000 public chains, plus five repertoires with anomalous nucleotide sharing, were excluded from co-occurrence clustering. What TCRdb holds here is the immuneACCESS table cut down to in-frame rearrangements. Part of the clones is not present; checked against another copy, under half of the missing clones reflect an unresolved V gene, and the others are unexplained. V, J and clone size are those of that table, while D and trimming were read from the DNA. This sample's listing comprises around 27,000 clones. The ten largest clones represent roughly 0.7% of the sample.

Findings and caveats that apply to the study as a whole: Broadly in line with IMGT annotations, most TCR beta V segments showed up in productive rearrangements about 90% or about 30% of the time in an earlier analysis of approximately 640 of the donors. Compared with the roughly 720-donor mean, donors in an Asian-associated ancestry cluster had fewer N-insertions in productive TCRs, according to a later genetic analysis. When HLA alleles, especially DR and DQ, strongly co-occurred, attributing TCR associations to individual alleles was difficult. A later analysis reported that several top co-occurrence clusters appeared linked to parvovirus B19, influenza, CMV and Epstein-Barr virus. According to a later analysis, TCR association rates differed among HLA loci, with DRB1 alleles showing the most associated TCRs and HLA-C alleles showing the fewest. A further reported finding was that TCR beta sequences accurately predicted the HLA-A and HLA-B alleles for most subjects in the first cohort. In a later genetic analysis, a missense DCLRE1C variant was associated with V-gene and J-gene trimming of TCR beta chains, and the association was replicated in an independent cohort. In vitro tests confirmed that a few of the cytomegalovirus-associated TCR beta chains recognize cytomegalovirus antigens. According to the authors, the approach could potentially be generalized to other disease states and immunological phenotypes. The classifier was reported to diagnose cytomegalovirus status with high specificity and sensitivity in both the original and validation cohorts. Linkage disequilibrium might explain the correlated functional status among segregating V segments, but an unknown experimental factor could not be ruled out. Some IMGT-functional V segments, including TRBV6-2 and TRBV6-3, could not be told apart with the 87-base-pair reads, so those segments were excluded. According to a later analysis, most CMV-associated TCR beta chains appeared to be HLA-restricted, and the HLA associations seemed to be driven largely by CMV exposure. In a later analysis, HLA-associated TCR beta chains were found to be more clonally expanded and to have lower generation probabilities than equally common non-associated chains. CMV serostatus was the only immune exposure information available for the cohort. In a later analysis, more than 15,000 TCR beta sequences were associated with specific HLA alleles at a false discovery rate of 0.05. Across donors, most TCR sequences were observed very rarely, whereas some public TCRs were present in many individuals. A group of highly shared sequence variants was considered likely to be a technical artifact of the sequencing pipeline. Because some donors lacked HLA typing at each locus, the association tests relied only on the typed subset. Because counts were too low, roughly 16 rarely observed V segments, including chromosome 9 orphons, were left out of the earlier analysis of 587 of the donors. In this cohort, only TCR beta chains were sequenced, and detectable features were limited by the absence of alpha or paired-chain data. Sequencing depth was assumed to be roughly uniform across donors in the presence/absence analyses, though that assumption may not hold. The study listed 150 to 200 TCR beta chains as associated with cytomegalovirus.

In regard to this clone: This clone's antigen is unknown.

The source material was PBMCs. This receptor chain uses TRBV5-1 and TRBJ2-5, with the identity of the D gene unclear. This receptor was taken from a man aged 30 to 39 in good health and CMV-seronegative. The CDR3: CASSFGLVLGETQYF. The nucleotide sequence reads TGCGCCAGCAGCTTTGGCCTAGTGTTGGGAGAGACCCAGTACTTC.